This T cell receptor (beta chain) was obtained from a study of T cell responses to AZD1222 COVID-19 vaccine. The data were produced by immunoSEQ multiplex PCR, yet TCRdb's version contains in-frame clones alone and is incomplete. The table records some 97,000 clones, roughly 91% of them present only once. V lost 4 bases and J lost 7, with 23 bases in between. The CDR3 consists of 16 residues. Germline V CDR1 and CDR2: MNHEY, SMNVEV (reference sequence). This clone has more than one count but fewer than ten. Its antigen is as yet unknown. Study results and caveats: Most donors were white British, females outnumbered males, and clonal diversity was possibly underestimated. Spike-specific TCR breadth and depth grew following two AZD1222 doses.

The source is an adult in good health. The chain combines TRBV27 with TRBJ2-7; maybe TRBD2 (5 bases). The sample in question was peripheral blood, obtained on day 0 of AZD1222 vaccination. CDR3 in DNA: TGTGCCAGCAGTTCTCCGGGAATTGTGGCCCGGGGTGAGCAGTACTTC. The encoded protein is CASSSPGIVARGEQYF.